A single sample gave rise to the 30 T cell receptor beta chains below, sequenced in a study of cytomegalovirus exposure and HLA in healthy donors. Primers: 60 Vbeta forward and 13 Jbeta reverse. The data were produced by immunoSEQ multiplex PCR, yet TCRdb's version contains in-frame clones alone and is incomplete. The sample holds around 80,000 clones, 74% seen once. The sequencing input was PBMCs. The receptors come from a middle-aged man in good health and CMV-seropositive.

V and J are TRBV11-2 and TRBJ2-7, with D possibly matching TRBD2 (5 bases). Trimming removed 5 bases at V and 3 bases at J, with 8 bases between. The germline gives CDR1 SGHAT, CDR2 FQNNGV. This CDR3 is built from 12 residues. The CDR3 DNA reads TGTGCCAGCAGCAACGAGGGCTACGAGCAGTACTTC. Its translation is CASSNEGYEQYF. Full variable domain (remainder filled in from reference TRBV11-2 and TRBJ2-7): EAGVAQSPRYKIIEKRQSVAFWCNPISGHATLYWYQQILGQGPKLLIQFQNNGVVDDSQLPKDRFSAERLKGVDSTLKIQPAKLEDSAVYLCASSNEGYEQYFGPGTRLTVT.

The rearrangement links TRBV19 to TRBJ1-1; maybe TRBD1 (5 bases). V lost 4 bases, J lost 4 bases, and 16 bases lay in between. This CDR3 is 15 amino acids long. Germline CDR1 LNHDA, CDR2 SQIVND (reference sequence). The CDR3 loop reads CASSTLSTVFTEAFF. CDR3 in DNA: TGTGCCAGTAGTACCCTTTCGACAGTTTTCACTGAAGCTTTCTTT.

This clone was picked up one time. The rearrangement joins TRBV29-1 to TRBJ1-1; TRBD1 agrees at 11 bases. This CDR3 has 14 residues. V shed 5 bases, J shed 3 bases, and the junction held 5 bases outside the gene matches. Looked up from germline, CDR1 is SQVTM and CDR2 is ANQGSEA. The CDR3 sequence: CSVRTGGVHTEAFF. For the CDR3, the DNA is TGCAGCGTTCGGACAGGGGGCGTGCACACTGAAGCTTTCTTT.

The chain is built from TRBV29-1 and TRBJ2-1; TRBD2 is a possible D gene (5 bases). This CDR3 comprises 13 residues. Germline V gene lookup returns CDR1 SQVTM and CDR2 ANQGSEA. Trimming cost V 4 bases and J 7 bases, with 14 bases left between them. CDR3 bases: TGCAGCGTTGCCCCACTAGGACGGAATGAGCAGTTCTTC. Protein sequence: CSVAPLGRNEQFF.

This clone was picked up a small number of times. The rearrangement uses TRBV5-6 and TRBJ2-5; no clear D. The germline V and J ends were trimmed by 4 bases and 3 bases, with 16 bases remaining between them. Germline assignment: CDR1 SGHDT and CDR2 YYEEEE. This CDR3 region has 15 residues. The CDR3 loop reads CASSLLGSFKETQYF. The CDR3 DNA reads TGTGCCAGCAGCCTTCTGGGCAGTTTTAAAGAGACCCAGTACTTC. Using reference TRBV5-6 and TRBJ2-5 for the parts outside the CDR3, the full variable domain is DAGVTQSPTHLIKTRGQQVTLRCSPKSGHDTVSWYQQALGQGPQFIFQYYEEEERQRGNFPDRFSGHQFPNYSSELNVNALLLGDSALYLCASSLLGSFKETQYFGPGTRLLVL.

The sample holds a few counts of this clone. The chain is built from TRBV29-1 and TRBJ2-2; 10 nucleotides match TRBD1. The junction had 5 bases not matched to a gene; V was cut back by 4 bases and J by 0 bases. The CDR3 consists of 16 residues. Germline CDR1 is SQVTM and CDR2 is ANQGSEA. This CDR3 reads CSVVEDRGSNTGELFF. The DNA for the CDR3 is TGCAGCGTTGTAGAGGACAGGGGGTCGAACACCGGGGAGCTGTTTTTT.

J is TRBJ2-7 and V is TRBV30; D call uncertain. Per the germline V gene, CDR1 is GTSNPN and CDR2 is SVGIG (reference sequence). V was trimmed by 0 bases and J by 2 bases, leaving 8 bases between them. The CDR3 totals 13 residues. The CDR3 coding sequence is TGTGCCTGGAGTGTAGGCGGCCCCTACGAGCAGTACTTC. It yields the protein CAWSVGGPYEQYF.

A word on this clone: The junction departs from the called germline gene at one end, perhaps through a read error. The J gene is TRBJ2-7, the V gene TRBV7-8; D not certain. Looked up from germline, CDR1 is SGHVS and CDR2 is FQNEAQ. This CDR3 spans 11 amino acids. CDR3 sequence reads: CAISTGYEQYF. CDR3 nucleotides: TGTGCCATCAGCACGGGCTACGAGCAGTACTTC.

This chain uses TRBV5-8 with TRBJ1-5, with 7 bases aligning to TRBD1. V lost 1 base and J lost 4; bases outside the gene matches: 5. CDR3 size: 15 residues. Germline CDR1 SGHTS, CDR2 YDEGEE. CDR3 bases: TGTGCCAGCAGCTTGTTCGCAGGGGGGAATCAGCCCCAGCATTTT. Translation gives CASSLFAGGNQPQHF.

CDR3 loop: CASSAATGTRKTQYF. The CDR3, as DNA: TGTGCCAGCAGCGCCGCGACAGGGACTAGGAAGACCCAGTACTTC. The chain employs TRBV7-2 and TRBJ2-5; TRBD2 might be the D (8 bases). This CDR3 has 15 amino acids. Germline CDR1 is SGHTA and CDR2 is FQGNSA. V gave up 5 bases and J gave up 6 bases, with 19 bases separating them.

V usage is TRBV2 and J usage is TRBJ2-3; 8 positions agree with TRBD1. Germline V gene data show CDR1 as SNHLY and CDR2 as FYNNEI. V trimming: 5 bases; J trimming: 0 bases; junction bases outside the gene matches: 4. There are 15 residues in the CDR3. The CDR3 is CASSQGAHSTDTQYF. The DNA of the CDR3 is TGTGCCAGCAGTCAGGGGGCGCATAGCACAGATACGCAGTATTTT.

The chain recombines TRBV2 with TRBJ1-3, with D unclear. Germline V gene lookup returns CDR1 SNHLY and CDR2 FYNNEI. Trimming stripped 7 bases from V and 2 bases from J, with 9 bases between. The CDR3 is made up of 13 amino acids. The CDR3 coding sequence is TGTGCCAGCATCCGGAGACCTGGAAACACCATATATTTT. It encodes CASIRRPGNTIYF.

V gene TRBV30 combines with J gene TRBJ2-2; 12 nucleotides match TRBD2. The CDR3 has 18 amino acids. The trim removed 0 bases at V and 5 bases at J, leaving 10 bases unmatched. Germline CDR1 reads GTSNPN; CDR2 reads SVGIG (reference sequence). The CDR3 is CAWSVPRLAGVKTGELFF. DNA for the CDR3: TGTGCCTGGAGTGTGCCCCGACTAGCGGGAGTCAAAACCGGGGAGCTGTTTTTT.

The chain has TRBV5-1 and TRBJ1-2, with D perhaps TRBD1 (5 bases). V lost 4 bases and J lost 2, with 9 bases in between. The germline V gene encodes CDR1 SGHRS and CDR2 YFSETQ. The CDR3 runs to 13 residues. CDR3 in amino acids: CASSPDINYGYTF. Written as DNA, the CDR3 is TGCGCCAGCAGCCCGGACATAAACTATGGCTACACCTTC. Full variable domain (missing parts from reference TRBV5-1 and TRBJ1-2): KAGVTQTPRYLIKTRGQQVTLSCSPISGHRSVSWYQQTPGQGLQFLFEYFSETQRNKGNFPGRFSGRQFSNSRSEMNVSTLELGDSALYLCASSPDINYGYTFGSGTRLTVV.

This chain joins TRBV6-4 and TRBJ1-2; no firm D call. Germline V CDR1 and CDR2: MRHNA, SNTAGT. The CDR3 runs to 15 residues. The V and J ends lost 4 bases and 5 bases respectively, with 17 bases between them. CDR3 in amino acids: CASSATTGGAYGYTF. Written as DNA, the CDR3 is TGTGCCAGCAGTGCCACTACCGGAGGAGCTTATGGCTACACCTTC.

The CDR3 loop is CATTAPGVGETQYF. DNA for the CDR3: TGTGCCACCACAGCCCCCGGGGTGGGGGAGACCCAGTACTTC. This rearrangement joins TRBV28 to TRBJ2-5, with D perhaps TRBD2 (5 bases). Trimming stripped 10 bases from V and 5 bases from J, with 20 bases between. CDR1 MDHEN and CDR2 SYDVKM come from the germline V gene. The CDR3 spans 14 residues.

The chain is built from TRBV6-4 and TRBJ1-1; D is uncertain. V was shortened by 6 bases and J by 4 bases, with 12 bases between the two germline ends. The CDR3 is made up of 13 amino acids. CDR1 MRHNA and CDR2 SNTAGT come from the germline V gene. The CDR3 protein is CASSLTGSTEAFF. DNA for the CDR3: TGTGCCAGCAGCCTCACGGGGAGCACTGAAGCTTTCTTT.

The CDR3 nucleotides read TGTGCCAGCAGGGCTGAAAAACTGTTTTTT. Translating it yields CASRAEKLFF. The chain links TRBV2 to TRBJ1-4; D remains ambiguous. Germline lookup yields CDR1 SNHLY and CDR2 FYNNEI. Trimming took off 6 bases at V and 7 bases at J, with 3 bases between the two ends. This CDR3 is built from 10 residues. The full variable domain, its missing parts supplied by reference TRBV2 and TRBJ1-4, is EPEVTQTPSHQVTQMGQEVILRCVPISNHLYFYWYRQILGQKVEFLVSFYNNEISEKSEIFDDQFSVERPDGSNFTLKIRSTKLEDSAMYFCASRAEKLFFGSGTQLSVL.

The CDR3 reads CASSRDRGRQEKLFF. The CDR3 nucleotides are TGTGCCAGCAGCCGGGACAGGGGGCGCCAGGAAAAACTGTTTTTT. V gene TRBV2 combines with J gene TRBJ1-4; 12 bases fit TRBD1. V lost 6 bases to trimming and J lost 8 bases; unmatched junction nucleotides: 7. The CDR3 has 15 residues. Germline CDR1 is SNHLY and CDR2 is FYNNEI. Looking up the rest from reference TRBV2 and TRBJ1-4 gives the full variable domain: EPEVTQTPSHQVTQMGQEVILRCVPISNHLYFYWYRQILGQKVEFLVSFYNNEISEKSEIFDDQFSVERPDGSNFTLKIRSTKLEDSAMYFCASSRDRGRQEKLFFGSGTQLSVL.

The rearrangement joins TRBV7-2 to TRBJ2-2; a weak D match, TRBD2 (5 bases). Trimming removed 3 bases from V and 10 bases from J, with 18 bases in between. Germline V gene sequence: CDR1 SGHTA, CDR2 FQGNSA. This CDR3 comprises 15 residues. The CDR3 DNA is TGTGCCAGCAGCTTGAACTCCCTAGCTCAGGAGGAGCTGTTTTTT. Encoded protein: CASSLNSLAQEELFF.

The genes are TRBV5-5 and TRBJ1-2, with 7 bases matching TRBD1. The V gene's germline CDR1 is SGHKS and CDR2 YYEKEE (reference sequence). The ends lost 1 base at V and 2 bases at J; junction bases unmatched: 8. The CDR3 is 16 amino acids. This CDR3 is CASSLLGDSWNYGYTF. The CDR3 DNA follows: TGTGCCAGCAGCTTGTTGGGGGACAGTTGGAACTATGGCTACACCTTC.

V gene TRBV6-4 combines with J gene TRBJ2-6, with D possibly TRBD2 on 5 matching bases. The ends were cut back, 4 bases at V and 0 bases at J, with 10 bases in the middle. Germline V lookup: CDR1 MRHNA, CDR2 SNTAGT. The CDR3 has 16 amino acids. CDR3 protein: CASSGTGSSGANVLTF. The CDR3 region has the DNA TGTGCCAGCAGTGGAACTGGGAGCTCTGGGGCCAACGTCCTGACTTTC.

This chain connects TRBV30 to TRBJ1-4, with unresolved D. There are 14 residues in the CDR3. V was clipped by 0 bases and J by 5 bases, with 10 bases between them. Germline loops: CDR1 GTSNPN, CDR2 SVGIG (reference sequence). In nucleotides, the CDR3 is TGTGCCTGGAGTGTAGAGGCCTTGAATGAAAAACTGTTTTTT. It codes for CAWSVEALNEKLFF.

This clone was observed a few times. The chain has TRBV29-1 and TRBJ2-5; no clear D. V lost 0 bases to trimming and J lost 0 bases, with 8 bases between them. Germline V gene data show CDR1 as SQVTM and CDR2 as ANQGSEA. The CDR3 runs 14 residues. The CDR3 DNA follows: TGCAGCGTTGAAGACTCCTATTACCAAGAGACCCAGTACTTC. It encodes CSVEDSYYQETQYF.

The chain carries TRBV27 and TRBJ1-2; D is uncertain. Trimming stripped 0 bases from V and 0 bases from J, with 11 bases between. This CDR3 contains 16 residues. Germline loops: CDR1 MNHEY, CDR2 SMNVEV (reference sequence). In DNA form, the CDR3 reads TGTGCCAGCAGTTTATCGGGCAGGATAGCTAACTATGGCTACACCTTC. Translated, it gives CASSLSGRIANYGYTF.

The CDR3 DNA follows: TGTGCCAGTATAGGGGGTAACTCCTACAATGAGCAGTTCTTC. Its protein product is CASIGGNSYNEQFF. J is TRBJ2-1 and V is TRBV19; D possibly corresponds to TRBD1 (6 bases). This CDR3 region has 14 residues. V dropped 7 bases and J dropped 0 bases, with 10 bases sitting between them. The germline gives CDR1 LNHDA, CDR2 SQIVND (reference sequence).

This chain connects TRBV2 to TRBJ2-5, with D possibly TRBD2 on 7 matching bases. V gave up 4 bases and J gave up 4 bases, with 13 bases separating them. Germline V lookup: CDR1 SNHLY, CDR2 FYNNEI. CDR3 length: 14 residues. For the CDR3, the DNA is TGTGCCAGCAGTGCAAGGAGGGGGGGAGAGACCCAGTACTTC. This translates into CASSARRGGETQYF.

This clone was observed a single time. The chain links TRBV27 to TRBJ1-1; TRBD1 might be the D (5 bases). The CDR3 runs to 12 residues. Between the trimmed V and J ends, which lost 5 bases and 11 bases, there was a span of 15 bases. Germline CDR1 is MNHEY and CDR2 is SMNVEV (reference sequence). CDR3 sequence: CASSQITGRAFF. The CDR3 DNA reads TGTGCCAGCAGTCAAATCACAGGTCGGGCTTTCTTT.

The rearrangement joins TRBV30 to TRBJ2-2; D uncertain. This CDR3 is 14 amino acids long. Germline assignment: CDR1 GTSNPN and CDR2 SVGIG (reference sequence). The V gene lost 3 bases and the J gene lost 5 bases, with 13 bases spanning the gap. CDR3 region: CAWSGLGRTGELFF. DNA of the CDR3: TGTGCCTGGAGCGGGTTAGGTAGGACCGGGGAGCTGTTTTTT.

CDR3 loop: CASSSGLAGGNEQFF. The CDR3 region has the DNA TGTGCCAGCAGCTCCGGACTAGCGGGAGGGAATGAGCAGTTCTTC. The chain joins TRBV7-3 to TRBJ2-1, with TRBD2 identical over 15 bases. Germline V lookup: CDR1 SGHTA, CDR2 FQGTGA. The CDR3 has 15 amino acids. Trimming took 4 bases from V and 7 from J; bases not matched to a gene: 2.